What follows describes a single T cell receptor (beta chain). The antigen it recognizes is unknown. Per-nucleotide qualities are absent, and no much larger clonotype sits a single base away. From the germline V gene (reference sequence), CDR1 is LNHDA and CDR2 is SQIVND. V drops 11 bases and J drops 3 bases, leaving 20 bases in between. The CDR3 spans 15 residues, from the cysteine through the phenylalanine. Of the read, only the CDR3 DNA is kept; its 45 bases are in frame from base 1. The sample originates from a study of cytomegalovirus exposure and HLA in healthy donors (dated by TCRdb to the late 2010s). With regard to the full study: According to an earlier analysis of around 600 of the donors, some 180 million T cells yielded 95 million to 140 million unique TCR beta sequences and roughly 280 Gb of sequence data. An early release that covered some 630 HLA-typed donors contained about 290 gigabases of sequencing data and around 85 million unique TCR sequences. Of the 300 to 450 genotyped donors, more than 75% were placed in the genetic ancestry cluster associated with self-reported Caucasian donors. The study aimed to test whether cataloging public T cell receptors could reveal signatures of past pathogen exposure. The study used immunosequencing to profile the T cell repertoires of 600 to 850 subjects and linked those repertoires to cytomegalovirus serostatus. In addition to the first cohort of 650 to 800 subjects, a separate validation cohort of some 120 different subjects was used. The study combined high-throughput TCR immunosequencing, statistical association of individual TCRs with disease status, and machine learning to predict cytomegalovirus infection status. A later analysis re-examined previously published TCR beta repertoires from more than 650 donors and added high-resolution HLA genotyping to investigate patterns of TCR occurrence. Rather than using new phenotypic data, the later analysis identified candidate immune exposures from TCR beta sequences and from how often those sequences occurred across donors. To decide whether each TCR beta V gene segment behaved as functional or pseudogenic, an earlier analysis of some 570 of the donors relied on high-throughput TCR beta sequencing. Donor age, sex, ethnicity and CMV serostatus were compiled alongside the repertoire data. In a later genetic analysis, genome-wide SNP genotypes for about 65% of the roughly 700 donors were used, and that subset was treated as a discovery cohort. All discovery cohort repertoires had been generated on a single sequencing platform. Class I and class II HLA loci were covered by the typing at four-digit resolution. The number of donors typed differed by locus, with about 620-630 for A, B, C, DRB1 and DQB1, approximately 500 for DQA1, approximately 570 for DPA1, and some 440 for DPB1. Several DR-DQ haplotypes were handled as single units for association and clustering because linkage in the cohort was strong. Among roughly 400 genotyped donors of the cohort, an average of roughly 240,000 unique TCR beta nucleotide sequences were sequenced per donor, around 20% of them non-productive. Results and caveats for the whole study, not just this receptor: A later analysis found that TCR association rates varied across HLA loci, with DRB1 alleles showing the most associated TCRs and HLA-C alleles the fewest. CMV serostatus was the only immune exposure information available for the cohort. In vitro tests confirmed that a few of the cytomegalovirus-associated TCR beta chains recognize cytomegalovirus antigens. Some IMGT-functional V segments, including TRBV6-2 and TRBV6-3, could not be distinguished by the 87-base-pair reads and were therefore excluded. Because HLA typing was unavailable for some donors at each locus, only the typed subset was used in association tests. The cohort was sequenced for TCR beta chains only, and without alpha or paired-chain data the features that could be detected were limited. The study gave a list of under 200 TCR beta chains associated with cytomegalovirus. When HLA alleles, especially DR and DQ, strongly co-occurred, attributing TCR associations to individual alleles was difficult. A later analysis associated approximately 17,000 TCR beta sequences with specific HLA alleles at a false discovery rate of 0.05. In an earlier analysis of roughly 560 of the donors, most TCR beta V segments were observed in productive rearrangements about 87% or about 30% of the time, broadly matching IMGT annotations. According to a later analysis, most CMV-associated TCR beta chains appeared to be HLA-restricted, and the HLA associations seemed to be driven largely by CMV exposure. In both the original and validation cohorts, the classifier was reported to diagnose cytomegalovirus status with high specificity and sensitivity. In a later genetic analysis, a missense DCLRE1C variant was associated with V-gene and J-gene trimming of TCR beta chains, and the association was replicated in an independent cohort. The earlier analysis of a few hundred of the donors excluded approximately 15 rarely observed V segments, including chromosome 9 orphons, because counts were too low. Linkage disequilibrium might explain the correlated functional status among segregating V segments, but an unknown experimental factor could not be ruled out. The presence/absence analyses assumed that sequencing depth was roughly uniform across donors, and that assumption may not be true. Across donors, most TCR sequences were observed very rarely, whereas some public TCRs were present in many individuals. In a later analysis, several top co-occurrence clusters were reported to appear linked to parvovirus B19, influenza, CMV and Epstein-Barr virus. A cluster of highly shared sequence variants was judged likely to represent a technical artifact of the sequencing pipeline. A further reported finding was that TCR beta sequences accurately predicted the HLA-A and HLA-B alleles for most subjects in the first cohort. In a later analysis, HLA-associated TCR beta chains showed more clonal expansion and lower generation probabilities than non-associated chains that were equally common. Compared with the approximately 720-donor mean, donors in an Asian-associated ancestry cluster had fewer N-insertions in productive TCRs, according to a later genetic analysis. According to the authors, the approach could potentially be generalized to other disease states and immunological phenotypes.

The method was the immunoSEQ multiplex PCR assay. A mixture of 60 forward primers for TCR Vbeta segments and 13 reverse primers for TCR Jbeta segments was used in the multiplex PCR. The CDR3 region of rearranged TCR beta genes was amplified from genomic DNA by a multiplex PCR assay. On the Illumina HiSeq System, the amplified TCR beta libraries were sequenced as 87-base-pair reads. On the authors' methods: Across the roughly 600 repertoires, a later analysis counted some 80 million unique TCR beta chains, approximately 10 million of which were shared by at least two donors. Raw reads were error-corrected and collapsed into unique sequences by a nearest-neighbor algorithm in which closely related sequences were merged to remove PCR and sequencing errors. V, D and J gene segments were assigned by aligning CDR3 sequences to IMGT reference sequences. Each retained sequence needed at least a six-nucleotide match to both a V gene segment and a J gene segment. Rearrangements were called productive when the CDR3 lacked stop codons and stayed in frame with V and J; all others were non-productive. Following IMGT convention, CDR3 was defined as the stretch from the second conserved V-encoded cysteine to the conserved J-encoded phenylalanine. The earlier analysis of more than 450 of the donors excluded sequences that lacked an unambiguous match to a single V gene segment. In an earlier analysis of approximately 550 of the donors, V segments were called functional above 56.7% productive rearrangements and were called segregating when the between-donor standard deviation exceeded 5%. A statistical classification framework was built to diagnose cytomegalovirus status from the catalog of TCR beta chain sequences. V and J gene assignment, in a later analysis, came from comparing TCR nucleotide sequences with IMGT/GENE-DB human TR gene sequences. A later analysis assigned CDR3 sequences and most-parsimonious VDJ recombination scenarios with the TCRdist pipeline. In a later analysis, each TCR beta chain was defined by its CDR3 amino acid sequence together with its V-gene family, and reads without a unique V-gene family were excluded. To address suspected cross-contamination and a sequencing artifact, a later analysis removed 550 to 750 highly shared, low-generation-probability nucleotide sequences. For each public chain, a later analysis derived a clonal expansion index from normalized ranks of inferred template counts within each repertoire. In a later analysis, generation probabilities were computed using a VDJ recombination model fitted to out-of-frame rearrangements, and the results were checked against IGoR. A later analysis scored TCR-TCR, TCR-HLA and TCR-CMV co-occurrence with hypergeometric tests, applying a repertoire-size bias correction to TCR pairs. To estimate false discovery rates, a later analysis permuted the HLA or CMV assignments 20 times. In a later analysis, co-occurring TCRs were grouped using DBSCAN, with TCRdist sequence similarity added in when clustering inside HLA-allele-positive subsets. Co-occurrence clustering excluded repertoires with fewer than 30,000 or more than 120,000 public chains, plus five with anomalous nucleotide sharing. In its TCRdb copy, this immuneACCESS table keeps in-frame sequences only and misses some clones. Where compared with another copy, unresolved V genes explain less than half of these, and the others have no known cause. The V and J calls and clone size are taken from that table; D and trimming were inferred from the DNA. Across this sample there are approximately 160,000 clones, with 60% to 85% seen only once. Of the sample, roughly 0.76% falls within the top ten clones.

The cohort comprised around 700 healthy bone marrow donors. At the time of sampling, every cohort member was nominally healthy, though immune exposures that went unrecorded were likely present. The donor tested CMV seronegative and was one of the 352 seronegative cohort members. Each donor provided a peripheral blood sample, and peripheral blood mononuclear cells were used for TCR beta sequencing. The Qiagen DNeasy Blood Extraction Kit was used to extract genomic DNA from the blood cell samples. The sequence derives from a female donor in good health and CMV-seronegative. The sequence links TRBV19 to TRBJ2-1; a weak D assignment points to TRBD2 (6 bases agree). The specimen was PBMCs. The nucleotides read TGTGCCTCCTTGGGGGGACGGGGAGGCTACAATGAGCAGTTCTTC. Its protein reads: CASLGGRGGYNEQFF.